The source of this T cell receptor (beta chain) is a study of molecular identifiers for immune sequencing clone quantification. Findings of the study overall: In cases of identical TCR molecules sharing a barcode, highly expanded clone sizes could be underestimated. Amid over 900,000 naive cells, spiked Jurkat TCR RNA from one cell was reportedly still detectable.

From roughly 20,000 to 1,000,000 sorted cells, naive CD8 libraries were generated with 10%, 30% or 50% RNA. The CDR3 length is 16 residues. V gave up 5 bases and J gave up 0 bases; unmatched junction bases: 8. Germline assignment: CDR1 SNHLY and CDR2 FYNNEI. This clonotype was seen repeatedly, ten times or more. Its target is not known. MiXCR, run by TCRdb on the PCR reads, gives a single entry per CDR3 protein. This table holds some 580,000 distinct CDR3 sequences, about 25% found once. This rearrangement joins TRBV2 to TRBJ2-3; TRBD1 aligns across 7 bases. Sequencing was performed on naive CD8+ T cells from blood, with Jurkat cell RNA spiked in. As for subset: FACS-sorted CD8+CD4-CCR7+CD45RA+ naive T cells. This TCR was sampled from a human donor in good health. Some libraries in this study had Jurkat cell RNA spiked in. The DNA for the CDR3 is TGTGCCAGCAGTCCATGGACAGGAGCTAGCACAGATACGCAGTATTTT. This sequence encodes CASSPWTGASTDTQYF.